These 10 T cell receptor beta chains originate from one sample sequenced in a study of vaccination effects on CD4 cells after COVID-19. No cognate antigen is known for these TCRs. Data came from immunoSEQ multiplex PCR; TCRdb stores just in-frame clones and leaves some out. In the table there are tens of thousands of clones, less than 85% of which are singletons. Isolating CD4+ T cells followed around nine days of culture. Participants each got two BNT162b2 or mRNA-1273 vaccine doses. The starting material was CD4+ T cells from PBMCs cultured without peptide, obtained after COVID-19 vaccination. The receptors were sampled from a human donor who received a COVID-19 vaccine.

This sequence joins TRBV5-8 and TRBJ2-3, with 7 positions matching TRBD1. The V gene end was trimmed by 0 bases and the J gene end by 1 base; junction bases not matched to a gene: 5. This CDR3 contains 16 residues. The V gene's germline CDR1 is SGHTS and CDR2 YDEGEE. The CDR3: CASSLGTGMRTDTQYF. The CDR3 nucleotides are TGTGCCAGCAGCTTGGGGACAGGCATGCGCACAGATACGCAGTATTTT.

The J gene is TRBJ1-4, the V gene TRBV23-1; D not resolved. TRBV23-1 falls under the ORF class, with uncertain function. This CDR3 has 15 residues. V dropped 6 bases and J dropped 4 bases, with 15 bases sitting between them. The CDR3 region is CASRRPRPLNEKLFF. Here the CDR3 DNA reads TGCGCCAGCAGGAGGCCGCGGCCACTTAATGAAAAACTGTTTTTT.

The rearrangement links TRBV9 to TRBJ1-1; TRBD1 aligns across 7 bases. The CDR3 sequence is 13 residues long. The V and J ends lost 3 bases and 3 bases, in that order; junction bases with no gene match: 2. Germline V lookup: CDR1 SGDLS, CDR2 YYNGEE. This CDR3 reads CASSEGADTEAFF. The CDR3 nucleotides read TGTGCCAGCAGCGAGGGGGCAGACACTGAAGCTTTCTTT.

The chain couples TRBV5-8 to TRBJ2-7; 7 bases match TRBD1. The CDR3 has 16 residues. V was clipped by 4 bases and J by 2 bases; unmatched bases: 12. The germline V gene has CDR1 SGHTS and CDR2 YDEGEE. CDR3 sequence (DNA): TGTGCCAGCAGCCCCAAGACAGGGTTGGGTGCCTACGAGCAGTACGTC. This sequence encodes CASSPKTGLGAYEQYV.

J is TRBJ2-2 and V is TRBV29-1; no firm D call. The CDR3 contains 14 residues. Trimming cost V 5 bases and J 0 bases, with 10 bases left between them. CDR1 is SQVTM, CDR2 ANQGSEA, per germline. The DNA of the CDR3 is TGCAGCGTTCATTATAGCCCGAACACCGGGGAGCTGTTTTTT. Translation: CSVHYSPNTGELFF.

The chain couples TRBV19 to TRBJ1-2; maybe TRBD1 (6 bases). The CDR3 is made up of 15 amino acids. V was cut by 4 bases and J by 3 bases, with 15 bases left in between. The germline CDR1 and CDR2 sequences are LNHDA and SQIVND (reference sequence). The CDR3 protein is CASSKRGGRDYGYTF. CDR3 DNA sequence: TGTGCCAGTAGTAAACGAGGGGGAAGGGACTATGGCTACACCTTC.

The V call is TRBV9, the J call TRBJ1-5; no reliable D call. V was shortened by 2 bases and J by 5 bases, with 17 bases between the two germline ends. The CDR3 runs to 16 residues. CDR1 and CDR2 (germline): SGDLS, YYNGEE. The CDR3 DNA reads as TGTGCCAGCAGCGTTTCACCAGGACCTGAGGATCAGCCCCAGCATTTT. Amino acid sequence: CASSVSPGPEDQPQHF.

The chain is built from TRBV10-2 and TRBJ1-1, with 9 positions matching TRBD1. The germline gives CDR1 WSHSY, CDR2 SAAADI. This CDR3 has 16 amino acids. Germline trimming cut 7 bases from V and 5 bases from J; bases unmatched to any gene: 14. As DNA, the CDR3 is TGCGCCAGCATAGACGGGGGACAGGGCTTGGGGACTGAAGCTTTCTTT. This sequence encodes CASIDGGQGLGTEAFF.

V usage is TRBV7-9 and J usage is TRBJ2-5; the D gene is possibly TRBD2 (6 bases). V was clipped by 9 bases and J by 5 bases, with 28 bases between them. The CDR3 contains 17 residues. CDR1 is SEHNR and CDR2 is FQNEAQ in the germline V gene (reference sequence). CDR3 coding DNA: TGTGCCAGTCAGGCCAGAGGGATAGCTCACCGGGGGGAGACCCAGTACTTC. This sequence encodes CASQARGIAHRGETQYF. The complete variable domain, with remaining parts taken from reference TRBV7-9 and TRBJ2-5, reads DTGVSQNPRHKITKRGQNVTFRCDPISEHNRLYWYRQTLGQGPEFLTYFQNEAQLEKSRLLSDRFSAERPKGSFSTLEIQRTEQGDSAMYLCASQARGIAHRGETQYFGPGTRLLVL.

The genes are TRBV7-2 and TRBJ1-2; D remains unclear. Trimming shortened V by 2 bases and J by 4 bases, and 8 bases separated the two germline ends. CDR3 length: 13 amino acids. Germline CDR1 reads SGHTA; CDR2 reads FQGNSA. This CDR3 reads CASSLKASYGYTF. The CDR3 DNA follows: TGTGCCAGCAGCTTAAAGGCGAGCTATGGCTACACCTTC.